This T cell receptor beta chain appears in the sequencing data of a study of cytomegalovirus exposure and HLA in healthy donors. Study results and limitations: It was only CMV serostatus that was available as immune exposure information. Most TCR sequences showed up rarely, but some public TCRs showed up in many donors. For TCR beta chains, V- and J-gene trimming was later linked to a missense DCLRE1C variant. Several top significant clusters appeared, in a later analysis, to be linked to common viral pathogens.

On this clone: Its specificity is not known.

The V gene's germline CDR1 is MNHEY and CDR2 SVGAGI. This CDR3 has 15 residues. V lost 2 bases to trimming and J lost 7 bases; unmatched junction nucleotides: 7. The PCR had 60 Vbeta and 13 Jbeta primers. TCRdb's copy holds only in-frame clones and misses some; the assay was immunoSEQ multiplex PCR. The repertoire has about 190,000 clones, about 83% of them found once; the top ten carry 10%. The chain uses TRBV6-5 and TRBJ2-2; 7 positions agree with TRBD1. Specimen: PBMCs. This clonotype was sampled from a woman in her 50s in good health and CMV-seropositive. The CDR3 nucleotides are TGTGCCAGCAGTTACGTGGCAGGGGGTTTCGGGGAGCTGTTTTTT. Protein: CASSYVAGGFGELFF.